This TCR beta chain is drawn from a study of T cells in Graves' hyperthyroidism and ophthalmopathy (dated by TCRdb to between 2017 and 2020). Regarding the study in general: Peripheral blood samples were taken at initial diagnosis, before any treatment was given. TCR V-J signatures able to tell the groups apart were searched for in a discovery cohort of approximately 95 patients, of whom more than 40 had Graves' ophthalmopathy and roughly 58 had stable Graves' hyperthyroidism. The roughly 100 discovery patients were randomly divided into training and test sets at a 7:3 ratio. In addition, the study compared T-cell repertoires in thyroid tissue and in blood from about six Graves' hyperthyroidism patients. An independent validation cohort of around 19 hyperthyroidism patients and 17 patients who later progressed to ophthalmopathy tested prospective prediction of ophthalmopathy. According to the paper, TCR Vbeta CDR3 sequencing was carried out on 135 peripheral blood samples, which came from fewer than 50 ophthalmopathy, 75 or so hyperthyroidism and approximately 17 progressor patients. After sampling, hyperthyroidism patients received methimazole starting at 30 mg daily, and ophthalmopathy patients received high-dose intravenous methylprednisolone.

In its sample, this clonotype was seen many times. Its antigen is still unknown. Qualities for individual bases were not recorded, and no much larger clone is one base off. Broader findings and caveats from the paper: In validation, the model predicted progression to ophthalmopathy with over 60% sensitivity and approximately 72% specificity, a median of about 6.7 months before onset. A 13 V-J signature model separated ophthalmopathy from stable hyperthyroidism, with just over 85% sensitivity and 81% to 82% specificity in cross-validation and 80%/75% in testing. Blood samples also contained most of the expanded thyroid clonotypes (frequency above 0.001), which suggests that blood repertoires may reflect thyroid immune responses. Sample size was not statistically predetermined, and investigators were not blinded to group allocation.

The TCR beta CDR3 regions were amplified from the RNA transcripts. The first round of RT-PCR for the TCR CDR3 was performed with the HTBI primer set and the Qiagen OneStep RT-PCR kit. Libraries were constructed in a second round of multiplex PCR, after which size selection and purification were carried out. Paired-end sequencing of the libraries was performed with 100 bp reads on an Illumina HiSeq2000. Turning to the authors' computational methods: SOAPnuke was used to process the raw data, with reads discarded if the reads contained adapters or uncalled bases, had a mean Phred below 15, or lacked an exact constant-primer or identifier match. COPE v1.2.5 was used to merge high-quality paired reads, and clonotypes were defined as unique nucleotide sequences. Clonotypes were aligned to IMGT TRBV, TRBD and TRBJ reference segments using MiTCR v1.1. Only V-J combinations with frequency above 0.0001, covering roughly 99% of repertoires, were analysed. A TCS score was defined as the ratio between F50 (clonal expansion) and ExV (chaos), using BLOSUM62-based TCRdist between CDR3 peptides within each V-J. Welch's t-statistics and random forest reduced around 520 V-J features to about 12, which were used in a naive Bayes classifier (R e1071). TCRdb reran the public reads through fastp at Q25 and MiXCR, keeping productive beta chains. Every entry covers one CDR3 protein and lists the most common genes and DNA from its rows. It is TCRdb's table, rather than the study itself, that gives the V and J calls and clone size. Across this sample there are hundreds of thousands of distinct CDR3 sequences, with approximately 15% seen only once. 15% to 20% of the sample comes from the top ten.

Inclusive of the bounding cysteine and phenylalanine, the CDR3 is 13 residues long. Only the CDR3 DNA stays, 39 bases, in frame from base 1. The germline V gene specifies SQVTM as CDR1 and ANQGSEA as CDR2. V sheds 3 bases and J sheds 3 bases, leaving 12 bases between their ends. Stable Graves' hyperthyroidism was defined as no progression to ophthalmopathy during 18 months of follow-up. Hyperthyroidism patients were newly diagnosed, with disease duration under 2 months, and aged 18 to 65 years. Patients with uncontrolled infections, other autoimmune diseases, pregnancy or lactation were excluded. Clinical symptoms, serum thyroxine and TRAb, thyroid ultrasound, and orbital computed tomography formed the basis for the diagnoses. PBMCs were separated from roughly 10 ml of fresh peripheral blood using Ficoll-Paque density gradient centrifugation. Trizol reagent was used to extract total RNA, and RNA quality was then checked on an Agilent 2100 Bioanalyzer.

The specimen sequenced was blood. The receptor comes from a woman aged 18-29 years with Graves' hyperthyroidism. The rearranged chain carries TRBV29-1 and TRBJ2-7; a tentative D match to TRBD1 spans 6 bases. The bases are TGCAGCGTTGAGGGGCAGGGGATCTACGAGCAGTACTTC. Translated, this is CSVEGQGIYEQYF.